A selection of T cell receptor beta chains follows, all from one sample in a study of shared clonotypes between healthy human individuals. Only in-frame clones appear in the TCRdb table, and some are missing; sequencing was by immunoSEQ multiplex PCR. The data hold about a million clones, with approximately 80% observed a single time. The sequencing sample was made of memory CD4+ T cells sorted from blood. These TCRs come from a man aged 18 to 30 in good health. Each CDR3 is given with its conserved first and last residue. D genes are given only for firm matches. Only some rows state a clone size, as once, few, many or a class for expanded clones.

abundance,d_gene,j_gene,v_gene,CDR3nt,CDR3aa
-,TRBD2,TRBJ2-3,TRBV5-8,TGTGCCAGCAGCGGAGGGACTAGAGGGACAGATACGCAGTATTTT,CASSGGTRGTDTQYF
-,-,TRBJ2-5,TRBV30,TGTGCCTGGAGTGTACCAGGCAGGGGTCCCCAAGAGACCCAGTACTTC,CAWSVPGRGPQETQYF
-,TRBD1,TRBJ2-7,TRBV5-1,TGCGCCAGCAGCATTGGACAGGGAGGATACGAGCAGTACTTC,CASSIGQGGYEQYF
-,-,TRBJ1-3,TRBV5-1,TGCGCCAGCAGCGGGAGTAACGAAAACACCATATATTTT,CASSGSNENTIYF
-,-,TRBJ2-3,TRBV18,TGTGCCAGCTCACTCGCCCTGCCCCCAGATACGCAGTATTTT,CASSLALPPDTQYF
few,-,TRBJ1-3,TRBV20-1,TGCAGTGCTAGGATAGGAAACACCATATATTTT,CSARIGNTIYF
-,-,TRBJ1-1,TRBV4-1,TGCGCCAGCAGCCTAGGACTAGAACGGGGCCGGACTGAAGCTTTCTTT,CASSLGLERGRTEAFF
-,TRBD2,TRBJ2-1,TRBV11-2,TGTGCCAGCAGTTATAGCGGGGGGGGTAGCTCCTACAATGAGCAGTTCTTC,CASSYSGGGSSYNEQFF
-,TRBD1,TRBJ1-1,TRBV27,TGTGCCAGCAGTTCCCGACCGACAGGGGTGGTTACTGAAGCTTTCTTT,CASSSRPTGVVTEAFF
once,TRBD1,TRBJ2-5,TRBV5-6,TGTGCCAGCAGCAGTTCGATCGGGACAGCGACTTTGGGGACCCAGTACTTC,CASSSSIGTATLGTQYF
-,TRBD1,TRBJ1-6,TRBV27,TGTGCCAGCAGTATACAGGGGGCTCTGGGAAATTCACCCCTCCACTTT,CASSIQGALGNSPLHF
-,-,TRBJ1-1,TRBV5-1,TGCGCCAGCAGCCGCGCCGACGGATTGACCACTGAAGCTTTCTTT,CASSRADGLTTEAFF
-,-,TRBJ1-2,TRBV5-1,TGCGCCAGCAGCTTGGGTTTAACTAACTATGGCTACACCTTC,CASSLGLTNYGYTF
-,-,TRBJ2-3,TRBV6-5,TGTGCCAGCAGTTACGGGGGAGCGAATACAGATACGCAGTATTTT,CASSYGGANTDTQYF
-,TRBD2,TRBJ2-4,TRBV19,TGTGCCAGTAGTAGTCTAGCGGGAGGGCCAGGCATTCAGTACTTC,CASSSLAGGPGIQYF
-,-,TRBJ2-6,TRBV5-1,TGCGCCAGCAGCTTGGCGGGGGCTGGGGCCAACGTCCTGACTTTC,CASSLAGAGANVLTF
-,-,TRBJ2-2,TRBV9,TGTGCCAGCAGCCTCTCTGCTAGCGTGAACACCGGGGAGCTGTTTTTT,CASSLSASVNTGELFF
many,-,TRBJ1-6,TRBV30,TGTGCCTGGAGTGGGAGGACCTACTATAATTCACCCCTCCACTTT,CAWSGRTYYNSPLHF
-,-,TRBJ2-2,TRBV7-8,TGTGCCAGCAGCTTCTACTCGACCGGGGAGCTGTTTTTT,CASSFYSTGELFF
many,-,TRBJ2-2,TRBV5-4,TGTGCCAGCAGCGCGGACCCAGTGGCCGGGGAGCTGTTTTTT,CASSADPVAGELFF
-,-,TRBJ2-7,TRBV27,TGTGCCAGCAGCTCCCAGAGGGTCAGGGAATACGAGCAGTACTTC,CASSSQRVREYEQYF
-,TRBD2,TRBJ2-3,TRBV5-4,TGTGCCAGCAGCTCAGCACAACTAGCGAGCACAGATACGCAGTATTTT,CASSSAQLASTDTQYF
-,TRBD1,TRBJ1-6,TRBV6-1,TGTGCCAGCAGTGCCCAAGATAGGACAGGAGTCCGGCCCTATAATTCACCCCTCCACTTT,CASSAQDRTGVRPYNSPLHF
-,-,TRBJ2-7,TRBV5-1,TGCGCCAGCAGCTTGGTACCGGGGAGCACCTACGAGCAGTACTTC,CASSLVPGSTYEQYF
-,-,TRBJ2-2,TRBV14,TGTGCCAGCAGCCAAAACACCGGGGAGCTGTTTTTT,CASSQNTGELFF
-,-,TRBJ2-6,TRBV7-9,TGTGCCAGCAGCTTCGGACAAACACTCTCTGGGGCCAACGTCCTGACTTTC,CASSFGQTLSGANVLTF
-,TRBD1,TRBJ2-1,TRBV11-2,TGTGCCAGCAGCCCCCAGGGGGCCTACAATGAGCAGTTCTTC,CASSPQGAYNEQFF
-,TRBD1,TRBJ2-5,TRBV19,TGTGCCAGTAGTTCCTGGACAGGGTGGGAGACCCAGTACTTC,CASSSWTGWETQYF
-,-,TRBJ1-6,TRBV18,TGTGCCAGCTTTACGGGGCTTTCACCCCTCCACTTT,CASFTGLSPLHF
few,TRBD1,TRBJ1-1,TRBV19,TGTGCCAGTAACCGGGACAGGGTAGACACTGAAGCTTTCTTT,CASNRDRVDTEAFF
-,TRBD1,TRBJ1-5,TRBV7-9,TGTGCCAGCAGCTTAGCTAACAGGGGAGTTAATCAGCCCCAGCATTTT,CASSLANRGVNQPQHF
-,TRBD1,TRBJ1-4,TRBV5-4,TGTGCCAGCAGCTCAGGGGGGAGAGAAAAACTGTTTTTT,CASSSGGREKLFF
-,-,TRBJ2-3,TRBV6-5,TGTGCCAGCAGCCCAGACAGGGATACGCAGTATTTT,CASSPDRDTQYF